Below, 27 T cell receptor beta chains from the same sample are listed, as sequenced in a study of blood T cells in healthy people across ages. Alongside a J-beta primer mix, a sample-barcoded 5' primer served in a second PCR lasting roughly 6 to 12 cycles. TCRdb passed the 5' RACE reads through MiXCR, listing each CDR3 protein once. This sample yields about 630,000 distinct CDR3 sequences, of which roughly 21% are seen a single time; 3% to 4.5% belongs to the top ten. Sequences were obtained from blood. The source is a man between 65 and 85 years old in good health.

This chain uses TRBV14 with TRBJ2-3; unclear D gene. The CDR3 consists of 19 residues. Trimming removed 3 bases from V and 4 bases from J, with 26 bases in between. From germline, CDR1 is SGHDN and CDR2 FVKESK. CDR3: CASSQDQHTVRNLADTQYF. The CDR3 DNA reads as TGTGCCAGCAGCCAGGACCAACATACGGTTCGAAATCTTGCAGATACGCAGTATTTT.

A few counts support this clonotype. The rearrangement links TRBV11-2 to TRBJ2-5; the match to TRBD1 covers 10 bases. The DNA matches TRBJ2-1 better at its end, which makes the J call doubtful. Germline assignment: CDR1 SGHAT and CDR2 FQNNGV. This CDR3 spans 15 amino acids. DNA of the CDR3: TGTGCCAGCAGCTCTGGGACAGGGGTTGTCGGTGAGCAGTTCTTC. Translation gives CASSSGTGVVGEQFF.

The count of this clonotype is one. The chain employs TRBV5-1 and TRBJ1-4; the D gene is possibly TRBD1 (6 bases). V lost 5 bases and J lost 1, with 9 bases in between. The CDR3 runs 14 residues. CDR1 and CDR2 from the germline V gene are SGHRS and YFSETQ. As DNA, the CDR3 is TGCGCCAGCAGGACACAGGGAACTAATGAAAAACTGTTTTTT. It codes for CASRTQGTNEKLFF.

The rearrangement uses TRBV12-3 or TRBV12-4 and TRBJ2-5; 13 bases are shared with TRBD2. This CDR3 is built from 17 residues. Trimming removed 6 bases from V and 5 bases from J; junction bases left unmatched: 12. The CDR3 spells CASRPSSGTSGMETQYF. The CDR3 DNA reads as TGTGCCAGCAGGCCGAGTTCCGGGACTAGCGGGATGGAGACCCAGTACTTC.

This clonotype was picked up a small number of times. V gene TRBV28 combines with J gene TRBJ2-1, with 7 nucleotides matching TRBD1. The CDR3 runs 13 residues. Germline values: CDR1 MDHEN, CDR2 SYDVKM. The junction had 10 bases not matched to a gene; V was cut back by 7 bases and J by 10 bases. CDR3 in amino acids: CASTARDSEEQFF. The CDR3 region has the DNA TGTGCCAGCACCGCTAGGGACAGCGAGGAGCAGTTCTTC.

The CDR3, as DNA: TGCGCCAGCAGCCCCAGAGGGTACGCGCAAGAGACCCAGTACTTC. Encoded protein: CASSPRGYAQETQYF. The chain recombines TRBV4-1 with TRBJ2-5; D is perhaps TRBD2 (5 bases). The CDR3 spans 15 residues. Trimming removed 4 bases at V and 2 bases at J, with 14 bases between. The germline V gene encodes CDR1 MGHRA and CDR2 YSYEKL.

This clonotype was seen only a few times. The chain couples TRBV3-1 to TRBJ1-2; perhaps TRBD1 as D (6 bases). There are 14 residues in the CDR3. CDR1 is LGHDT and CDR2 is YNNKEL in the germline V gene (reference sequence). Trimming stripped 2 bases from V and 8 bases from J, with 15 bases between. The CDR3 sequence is CASSQMGNRDGYTF. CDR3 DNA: TGTGCCAGCAGCCAAATGGGTAACAGGGACGGCTACACCTTC.

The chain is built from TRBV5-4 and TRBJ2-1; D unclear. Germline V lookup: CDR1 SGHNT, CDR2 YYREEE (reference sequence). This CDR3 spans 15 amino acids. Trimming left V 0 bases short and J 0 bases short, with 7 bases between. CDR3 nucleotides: TGTGCCAGCAGCTTGGTTGCGGCCTCCTACAATGAGCAGTTCTTC. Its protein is CASSLVAASYNEQFF. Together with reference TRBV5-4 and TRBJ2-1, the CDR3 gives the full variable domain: ETGVTQSPTHLIKTRGQQVTLRCSSQSGHNTVSWYQQALGQGPQFIFQYYREEENGRGNFPPRFSGLQFPNYSSELNVNALELDDSALYLCASSLVAASYNEQFFGPGTRLTVL.

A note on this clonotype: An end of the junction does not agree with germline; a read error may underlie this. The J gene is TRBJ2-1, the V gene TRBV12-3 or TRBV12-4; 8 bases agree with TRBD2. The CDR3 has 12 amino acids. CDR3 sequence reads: CASSLKGLVTYF. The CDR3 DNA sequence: TGTGCCAGCAGTTTAAAGGGACTAGTAACGTACTTC.

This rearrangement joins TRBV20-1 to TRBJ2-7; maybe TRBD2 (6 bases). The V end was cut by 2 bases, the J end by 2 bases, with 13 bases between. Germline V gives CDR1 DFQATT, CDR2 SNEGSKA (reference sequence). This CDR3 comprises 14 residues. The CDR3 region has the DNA TGCAGTGCTAGATTTGAGCGGGCCCCCTACGAGCAGTACTTC. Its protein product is CSARFERAPYEQYF.

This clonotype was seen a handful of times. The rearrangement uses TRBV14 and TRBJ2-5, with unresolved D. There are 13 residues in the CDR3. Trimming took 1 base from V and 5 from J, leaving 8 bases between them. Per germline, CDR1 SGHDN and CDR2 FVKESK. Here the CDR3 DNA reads TGTGCCAGCAGCCAAGTCACGGTCGAGACCCAGTACTTC. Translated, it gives CASSQVTVETQYF.

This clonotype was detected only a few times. CDR3 sequence reads: CASSYPDGTSGPFPYNEQFF. In DNA, the CDR3 is TGCGCCAGCAGCTACCCGGACGGGACTAGCGGGCCGTTCCCCTACAATGAGCAGTTCTTC. This sequence joins TRBV5-1 and TRBJ2-1, with 12 nucleotides matching TRBD2. Trimming took 3 bases from V and 2 from J; bases not matched to a gene: 15. The CDR3 covers 20 residues. The germline gives CDR1 SGHRS, CDR2 YFSETQ.

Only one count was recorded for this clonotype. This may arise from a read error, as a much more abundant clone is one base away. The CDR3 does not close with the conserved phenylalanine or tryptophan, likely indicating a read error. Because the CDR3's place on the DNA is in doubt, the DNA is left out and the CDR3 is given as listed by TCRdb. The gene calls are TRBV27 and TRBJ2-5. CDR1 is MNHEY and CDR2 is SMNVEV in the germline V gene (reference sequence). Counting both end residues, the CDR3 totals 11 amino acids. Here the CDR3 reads CAGSLIHLKSI.

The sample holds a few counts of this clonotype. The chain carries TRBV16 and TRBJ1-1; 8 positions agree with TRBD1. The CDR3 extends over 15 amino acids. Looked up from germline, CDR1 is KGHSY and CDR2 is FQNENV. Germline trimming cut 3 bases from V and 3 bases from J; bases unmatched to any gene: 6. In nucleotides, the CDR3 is TGTGCCAGCAGCCATTCTCAGGGGGCTGACACTGAAGCTTTCTTT. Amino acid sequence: CASSHSQGADTEAFF.

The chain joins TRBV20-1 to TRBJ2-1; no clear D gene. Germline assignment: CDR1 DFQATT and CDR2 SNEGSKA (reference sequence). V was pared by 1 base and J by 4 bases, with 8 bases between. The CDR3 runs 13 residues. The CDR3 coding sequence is TGCAGTGCTAGAGGACAAGTTTACAATGAGCAGTTCTTC. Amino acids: CSARGQVYNEQFF.

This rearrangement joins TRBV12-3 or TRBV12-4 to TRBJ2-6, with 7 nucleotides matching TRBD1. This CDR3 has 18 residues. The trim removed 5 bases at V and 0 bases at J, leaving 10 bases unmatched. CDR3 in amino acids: CASSRPGQISSGANVLTF. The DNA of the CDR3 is TGTGCCAGCAGTCGACCGGGACAGATTAGCTCTGGGGCCAACGTCCTGACTTTC.

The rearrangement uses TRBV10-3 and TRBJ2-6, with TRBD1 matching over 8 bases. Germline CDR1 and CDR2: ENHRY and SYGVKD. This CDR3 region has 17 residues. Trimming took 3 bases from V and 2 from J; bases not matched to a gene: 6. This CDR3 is CAISDLQGVAGANVLTF. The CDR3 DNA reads TGTGCCATCAGTGATTTACAGGGGGTCGCTGGGGCCAACGTCCTGACTTTC.

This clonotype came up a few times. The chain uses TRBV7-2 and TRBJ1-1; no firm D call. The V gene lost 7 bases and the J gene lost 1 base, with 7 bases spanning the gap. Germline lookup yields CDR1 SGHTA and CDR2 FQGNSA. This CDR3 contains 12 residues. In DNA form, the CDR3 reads TGTGCCAGCAAATACACGAACACTGAAGCTTTCTTT. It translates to CASKYTNTEAFF. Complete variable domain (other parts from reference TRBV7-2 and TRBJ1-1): GAGVSQSPSNKVTEKGKDVELRCDPISGHTALYWYRQSLGQGLEFLIYFQGNSAPDKSGLPSDRFSAERTGGSVSTLTIQRTQQEDSAVYLCASKYTNTEAFFGQGTRLTVV.

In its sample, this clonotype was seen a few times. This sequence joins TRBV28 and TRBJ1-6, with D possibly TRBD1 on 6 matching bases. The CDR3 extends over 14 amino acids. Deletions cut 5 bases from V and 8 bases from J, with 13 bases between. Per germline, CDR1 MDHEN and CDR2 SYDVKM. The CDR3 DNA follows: TGTGCCAGCAGTCTGAGACAGGATGATTCACCCCTCCACTTT. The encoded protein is CASSLRQDDSPLHF.

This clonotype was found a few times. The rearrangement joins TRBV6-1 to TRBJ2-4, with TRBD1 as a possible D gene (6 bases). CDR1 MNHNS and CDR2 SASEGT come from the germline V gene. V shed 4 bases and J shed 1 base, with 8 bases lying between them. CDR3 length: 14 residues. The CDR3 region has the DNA TGTGCCAGCAGTGGAGGACAGGCCAAAAACATTCAGTACTTC. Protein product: CASSGGQAKNIQYF.

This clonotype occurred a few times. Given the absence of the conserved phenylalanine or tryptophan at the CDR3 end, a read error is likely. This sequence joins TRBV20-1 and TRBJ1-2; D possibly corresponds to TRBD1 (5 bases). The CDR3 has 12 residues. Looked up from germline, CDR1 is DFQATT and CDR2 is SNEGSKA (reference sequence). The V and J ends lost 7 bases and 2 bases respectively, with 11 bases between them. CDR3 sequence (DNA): TGCAGTGGGTACAGGTTGAACTATGGCTACACCCTC. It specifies CSGYRLNYGYTL.

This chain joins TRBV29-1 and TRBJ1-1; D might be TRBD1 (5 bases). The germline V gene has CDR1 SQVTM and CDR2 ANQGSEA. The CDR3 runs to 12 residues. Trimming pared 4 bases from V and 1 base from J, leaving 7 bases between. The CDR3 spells CSVGQRNTEAFF. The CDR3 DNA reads TGCAGCGTTGGACAGCGGAACACTGAAGCTTTCTTT. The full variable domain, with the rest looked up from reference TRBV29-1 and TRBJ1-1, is SAVISQKPSRDICQRGTSLTIQCQVDSQVTMMFWYRQQPGQSLTLIATANQGSEATYESGFVIDKFPISRPNLTFSTLTVSNMSPEDSSIYLCSVGQRNTEAFFGQGTRLTVV.

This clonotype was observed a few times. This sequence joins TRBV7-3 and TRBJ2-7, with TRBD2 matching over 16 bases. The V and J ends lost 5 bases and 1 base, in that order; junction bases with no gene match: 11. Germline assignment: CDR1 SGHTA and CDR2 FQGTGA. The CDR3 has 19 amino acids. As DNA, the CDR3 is TGTGCCAGCAGCGCAACGGGACTAGCGGGAGGGCCCGGGTCCTACGAGCAGTACTTC. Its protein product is CASSATGLAGGPGSYEQYF.

DNA of the CDR3: TGCGCCAGCAGCTGGACAGGGGCGTCGGGGAACACTGAAGCTTTCTTT. Amino acids: CASSWTGASGNTEAFF. The chain uses TRBV5-1 and TRBJ1-1; 9 nucleotides match TRBD1. Trimming took 3 bases from V and 1 from J; bases not matched to a gene: 7. CDR1 and CDR2 (germline): SGHRS, YFSETQ. The CDR3 is 16 amino acids.

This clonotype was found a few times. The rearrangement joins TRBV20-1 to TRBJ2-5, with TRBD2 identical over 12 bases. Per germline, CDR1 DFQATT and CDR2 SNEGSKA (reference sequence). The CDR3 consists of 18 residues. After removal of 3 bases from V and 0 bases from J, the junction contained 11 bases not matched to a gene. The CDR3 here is CSASLPSGRAINQETQYF. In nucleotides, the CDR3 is TGCAGTGCTAGCCTCCCTAGCGGGAGGGCCATTAACCAAGAGACCCAGTACTTC.

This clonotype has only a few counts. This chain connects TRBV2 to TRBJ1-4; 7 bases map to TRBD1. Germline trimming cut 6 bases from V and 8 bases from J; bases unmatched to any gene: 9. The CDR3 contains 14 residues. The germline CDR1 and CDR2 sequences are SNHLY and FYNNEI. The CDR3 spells CASSPRQGGEKLFF. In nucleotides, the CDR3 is TGTGCCAGCAGCCCTCGACAGGGCGGGGAAAAACTGTTTTTT.

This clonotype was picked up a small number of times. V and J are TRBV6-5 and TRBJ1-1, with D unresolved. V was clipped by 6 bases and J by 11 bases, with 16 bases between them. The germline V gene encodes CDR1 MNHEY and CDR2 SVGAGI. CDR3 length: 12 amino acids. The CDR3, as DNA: TGTGCCAGCAGACGAACAGACCGGCAGGCTTTCTTT. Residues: CASRRTDRQAFF.